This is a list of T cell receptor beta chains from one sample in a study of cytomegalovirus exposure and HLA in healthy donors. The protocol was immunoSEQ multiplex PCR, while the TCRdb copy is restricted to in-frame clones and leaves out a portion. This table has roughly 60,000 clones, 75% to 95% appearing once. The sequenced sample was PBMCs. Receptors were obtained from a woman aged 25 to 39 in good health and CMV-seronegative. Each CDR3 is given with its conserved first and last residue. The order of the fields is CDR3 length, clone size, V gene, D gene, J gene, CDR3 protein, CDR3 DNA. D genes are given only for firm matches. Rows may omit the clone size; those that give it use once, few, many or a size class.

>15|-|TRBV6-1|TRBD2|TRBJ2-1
CASARTSGSSGEQFF
TGTGCCAGCGCCAGGACTAGCGGGAGCAGCGGGGAGCAGTTCTTC
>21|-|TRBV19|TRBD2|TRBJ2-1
CASGGVGSAGGPKGAYNEQFF
TGTGCCAGTGGGGGCGTCGGGTCGGCGGGAGGCCCGAAGGGGGCCTACAATGAGCAGTTCTTC
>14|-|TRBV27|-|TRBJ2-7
CASSKQRRGYEQYF
TGTGCCAGCAGTAAACAGCGGAGGGGCTACGAGCAGTACTTC
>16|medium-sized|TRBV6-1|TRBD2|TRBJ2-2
CASSAAGGSLTGELFF
TGTGCCAGCAGTGCGGCCGGCGGGAGCTTGACCGGGGAGCTGTTTTTT
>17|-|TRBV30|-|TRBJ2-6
CAWSVYRVRPGANVLTF
TGTGCCTGGAGTGTGTACAGGGTAAGACCTGGGGCCAACGTCCTGACTTTC
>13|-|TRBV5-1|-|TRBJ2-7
CASSLETYYEQYF
TGCGCCAGCAGCTTGGAAACTTACTACGAGCAGTACTTC
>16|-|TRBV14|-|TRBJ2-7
CASSQDVAAGTYEQYF
TGTGCCAGCAGCCAAGATGTGGCCGCGGGCACCTACGAGCAGTACTTC
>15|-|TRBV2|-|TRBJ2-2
CASSEQGINTGELFF
TGTGCCAGCAGTGAACAGGGGATTAACACCGGGGAGCTGTTTTTT
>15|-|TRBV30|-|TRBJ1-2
CAWSVGPGSDYGYTF
TGTGCCTGGAGTGTCGGTCCGGGTTCGGACTATGGCTACACCTTC
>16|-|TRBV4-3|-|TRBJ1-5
CASRADTGTSNQPQHF
TGCGCCAGCAGGGCAGATACAGGGACAAGCAATCAGCCCCAGCATTTT
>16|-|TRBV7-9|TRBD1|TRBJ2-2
CASSPTGGRVTGELFF
TGTGCCAGCAGCCCAACAGGGGGCAGGGTCACCGGGGAGCTGTTTTTT
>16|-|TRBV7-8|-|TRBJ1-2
CASSLTSVVAGYGYTF
TGTGCCAGCAGCTTAACCTCTGTGGTGGCTGGCTATGGCTACACCTTC
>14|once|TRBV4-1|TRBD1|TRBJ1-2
CASSRSKGAGGYTF
TGCGCCAGCAGCCGATCGAAGGGGGCGGGTGGCTACACCTTC
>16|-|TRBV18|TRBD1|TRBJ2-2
CASSPIPGQDTGELFF
TGTGCCAGCTCACCCATCCCGGGACAGGACACCGGGGAGCTGTTTTTT
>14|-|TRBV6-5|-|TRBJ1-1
CASSYMGADTEAFF
TGTGCCAGCAGTTACATGGGGGCGGACACTGAAGCTTTCTTT
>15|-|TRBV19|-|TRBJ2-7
CASSMSGLPTYEQYF
TGTGCCAGTAGTATGAGCGGACTTCCTACCTACGAGCAGTACTTC
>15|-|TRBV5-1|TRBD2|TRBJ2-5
CASSLRTSAQETQYF
TGCGCCAGCAGCTTGAGGACTAGCGCGCAAGAGACCCAGTACTTC
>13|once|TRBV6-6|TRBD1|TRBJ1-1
CASIHRDRGEAFF
TGTGCCAGCATCCACCGGGACAGGGGTGAAGCTTTCTTT
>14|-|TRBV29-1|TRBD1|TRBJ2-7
CSVLAGTGDYEQYF
TGCAGCGTTCTGGCGGGGACAGGGGACTACGAGCAGTACTTC
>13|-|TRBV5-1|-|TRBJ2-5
CASSVTSLETQYF
TGCGCCAGCAGCGTAACTAGTTTAGAGACCCAGTACTTC
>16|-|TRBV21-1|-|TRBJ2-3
CASSPLSSGNTDTQYF
TGTGCCAGCAGCCCCCTCAGCAGCGGTAACACAGATACGCAGTATTTT
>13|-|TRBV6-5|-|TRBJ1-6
CASSYSGDSPLHF
TGTGCCAGCAGTTACTCCGGGGATTCACCCCTCCACTTT